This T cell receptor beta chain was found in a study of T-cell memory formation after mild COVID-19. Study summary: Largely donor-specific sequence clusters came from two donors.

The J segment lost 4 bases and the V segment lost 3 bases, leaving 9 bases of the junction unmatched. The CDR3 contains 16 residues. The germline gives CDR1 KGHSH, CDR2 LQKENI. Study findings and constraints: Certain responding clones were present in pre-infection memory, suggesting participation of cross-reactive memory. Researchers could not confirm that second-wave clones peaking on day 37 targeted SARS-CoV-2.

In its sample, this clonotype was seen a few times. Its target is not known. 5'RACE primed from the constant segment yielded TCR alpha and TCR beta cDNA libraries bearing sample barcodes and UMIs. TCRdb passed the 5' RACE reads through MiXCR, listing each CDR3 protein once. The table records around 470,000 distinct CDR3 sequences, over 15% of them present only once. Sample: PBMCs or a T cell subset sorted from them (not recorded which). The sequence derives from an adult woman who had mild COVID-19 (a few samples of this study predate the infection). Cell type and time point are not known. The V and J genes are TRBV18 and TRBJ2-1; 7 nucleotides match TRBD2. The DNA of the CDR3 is TGTGCCAGCTCACCGCCTAGCGGAGGCCGATACAATGAGCAGTTCTTC. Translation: CASSPPSGGRYNEQFF.